This TCR beta chain was identified in a study of vaccination and CD4 T cells after COVID-19. On the study more broadly: Six men and four women formed the convalescents, two being Hispanic. Each post-COVID sample was drawn after diagnosis, and the median interval was approximately 96 days (range 35 to 161).

Cultured CD4+ T-cell DNA underwent Oncomine TCR Beta short-read sequencing. The genomic DNA was obtained from cultured CD4+ T cells by extraction with the QIAamp micro DNA kit. Using its own MiXCR run on the PCR reads, TCRdb lists one record per CDR3 protein. The repertoire has roughly 12,000 distinct CDR3 sequences, roughly 50% of them found once; the top ten carry roughly 13%. Study outcomes and limitations: A median of around 86% of reactive clones, in convalescent patients, became evident only post-vaccination.

In this sample, this clonotype turned up once. Its antigen is as yet unknown. J lost 13 bases, V lost 3 bases, and 6 bases had no gene match. Per germline, CDR1 KGHDR and CDR2 SFDVKD. The CDR3 consists of 12 residues. Specified treatment: approximately 9-day PBMC culture with coronavirus spike peptide pools or control peptides (ViraFEST assay). This clonotype originated in a human donor who had recovered from COVID-19. The sequencing sample was made of CD4+ T cells from blood, cultured in vitro. The V and J genes are TRBV24-1 and TRBJ2-5; 8 bases map to TRBD2. The CDR3 loop reads CATSDPGRAWYF. The CDR3 region has the DNA TGTGCCACCAGTGATCCCGGGAGGGCCTGGTACTTC.